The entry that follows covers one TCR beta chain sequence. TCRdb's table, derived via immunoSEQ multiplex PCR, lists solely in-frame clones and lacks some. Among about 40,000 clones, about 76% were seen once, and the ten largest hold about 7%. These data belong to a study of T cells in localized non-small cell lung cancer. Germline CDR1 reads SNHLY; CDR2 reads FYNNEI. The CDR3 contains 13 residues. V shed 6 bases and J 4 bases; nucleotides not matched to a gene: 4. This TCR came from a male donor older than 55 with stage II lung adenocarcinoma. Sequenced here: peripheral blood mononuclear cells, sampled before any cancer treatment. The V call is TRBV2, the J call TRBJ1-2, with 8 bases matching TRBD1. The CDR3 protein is CASSYGQGYGYTF. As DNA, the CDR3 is TGTGCCAGCAGCTACGGACAGGGCTATGGCTACACCTTC.